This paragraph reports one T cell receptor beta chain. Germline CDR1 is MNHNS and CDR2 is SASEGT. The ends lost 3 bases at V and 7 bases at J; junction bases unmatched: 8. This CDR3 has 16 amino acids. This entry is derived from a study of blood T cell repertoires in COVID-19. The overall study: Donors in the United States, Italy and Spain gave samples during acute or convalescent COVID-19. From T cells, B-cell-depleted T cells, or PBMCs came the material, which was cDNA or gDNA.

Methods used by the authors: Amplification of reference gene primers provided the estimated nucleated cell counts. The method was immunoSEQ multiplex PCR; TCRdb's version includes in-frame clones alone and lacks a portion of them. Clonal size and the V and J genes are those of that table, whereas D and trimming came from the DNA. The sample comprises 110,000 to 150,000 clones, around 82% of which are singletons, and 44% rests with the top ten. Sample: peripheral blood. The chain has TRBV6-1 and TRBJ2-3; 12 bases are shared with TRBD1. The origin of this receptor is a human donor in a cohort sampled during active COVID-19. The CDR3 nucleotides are TGTGCCAGCAGTGAGGGACAGGGGGCCATTATTAATACGCAGTATTTT. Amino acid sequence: CASSEGQGAIINTQYF.